Reported below is one T cell receptor (beta chain). The clone's antigen remains unknown. Qualities for individual bases were not recorded, and no much larger clone is one base off. Per the publication, the time point label means: newly diagnosed, previously untreated cHL patient sample. Magnetic negative selection with a Miltenyi CD8+ T cell isolation kit was used to purify CD8+ T cells from thawed PBMCs. PBMCs from patients with newly diagnosed, previously untreated classical Hodgkin lymphoma were sequenced as a comparison group for the relapsed/refractory trial patients. Peripheral blood was collected in 8 mL Vacutainer Cell Preparation Tubes, from which PBMCs were isolated by centrifugation and then cryopreserved. Purified CD4+ and CD8+ fractions were prepared only for cases with an additional available PBMC sample. On LS columns in a quadroMACS separator, the magnetically labelled cells were depleted, and the flow-through was collected as the purified fraction.

Its CDR3 holds 21 amino acids, cysteine through phenylalanine. Only CDR3 DNA remains: 63 bases, in frame from the first base. V and J are trimmed by 0 bases and 1 base, and the gene matches miss 17 bases of the junction. The germline V gene sets CDR1 to SGDLS and CDR2 to YYNGEE. These data are taken from a study of PD-1 blockade in classical Hodgkin lymphoma (dated by TCRdb to 2019 to 2021). Concerning the study at large: A peripheral blood immune signature of response to PD-1 blockade in classical Hodgkin lymphoma was defined using TCR beta sequencing and CyTOF. What the work shows at the level of the full study, not this receptor alone: Baseline TCR diversity was reported to be lower in newly diagnosed patients than in healthy donors and to be lower still in relapsed/refractory patients. Only a single clinical trial cohort was studied, and what caused the repertoire differences, possibly disease activity or prior therapy, remained undefined.

Genomic DNA was extracted with the Qiagen DNeasy kit from unsorted PBMCs and from negatively selected CD4+ and CD8+ fractions. Amplification of TCR beta CDR3 regions was done by immunoSEQ multiplex PCR with primers that anneal to V and J segments. A synthetic immune receptor repertoire was used to minimize amplification bias, and any remaining bias was removed computationally after sequencing. From the authors' description of their analysis: Repertoire diversity was quantified as the Shannon entropy index using custom Python scripts. Unsorted, CD4+ and CD8+ repertoires were analyzed separately, except for combined analyses in which CD4+ and CD8+ sequences were merged in silico. Sourced from immuneACCESS, this table was stored by TCRdb with only in-frame sequences that have V and J called. A share of the clones is absent; for the studies checked, an unresolved V gene accounts for under half, and the remainder has no known explanation. D and trimming come from the DNA, and the V and J calls and clone size come from that table. The sample profile shows more than 12,000 clones; over 80% of them were found once. About 6% of the sample is in the top ten clones.

The sequence was obtained from a human donor with classical Hodgkin lymphoma. The chain uses TRBV9 and TRBJ2-1, and 9 junction bases match TRBD2. Sequenced material: CD8+ T cells from blood. The CDR3 has the sequence CASSVARQGSGGLGSYNEQFF. The nucleotides read TGTGCCAGCAGCGTAGCGAGGCAGGGTAGCGGGGGCCTGGGTTCCTACAATGAGCAGTTCTTC. The entire variable domain, with the stretches around the CDR3 drawn from the reference TRBV9 and TRBJ2-1 proteins, is DSGVTQTPKHLITATGQRVTLRCSPRSGDLSVYWYQQSLDQGLQFLIQYYNGEERAKGNILERFSAQQFPDLHSELNLSSLELGDSALYFCASSVARQGSGGLGSYNEQFFGPGTRLTVL.